This T cell receptor beta chain derives from a study of blood T cell repertoires in COVID-19. Source study methods: Reference gene primers were amplified, and this amplification served to estimate nucleated cell counts. Clones were sequenced by immunoSEQ multiplex PCR, and TCRdb holds only the in-frame ones, with some missing. V and J calls and clone size are given by that table; D and trimming were obtained from the DNA. The sample records 200,000 to 300,000 clones, 86% being singletons. Looked up from germline, CDR1 is SGHRS and CDR2 is YFSETQ. CDR3 length: 17 residues. The V end lost 0 bases, the J end lost 4 bases, and 19 bases lay between the germline ends.

The sequence was obtained from a man aged 30 to 45 with active or convalescent COVID-19. Sequenced material: peripheral blood. The chain joins TRBV5-1 to TRBJ1-2, with D possibly matching TRBD1 (5 bases). This CDR3 is CASSLVPGGELFYGYTF. In DNA form, the CDR3 reads TGCGCCAGCAGCTTGGTTCCGGGAGGGGAGCTGTTCTATGGCTACACCTTC.